A selection of T cell receptor beta chains follows, all from one sample in a study of blood T cell repertoires in COVID-19. Some clones are missing from TCRdb's copy, which holds only in-frame ones; the method was immunoSEQ multiplex PCR. The table lists just under 85,000 clones, around four fifths of them singletons. The sequencing input was peripheral blood. The receptors here all came from an older woman with acute or convalescent COVID-19. CDR3s include the opening cysteine and the closing phenylalanine or tryptophan. D genes are given only for firm matches. Clone size is not always given. Where it is, it says once, few, many or a class for expanded clones.

d_call	clone_size	v_call	j_call	cdr3_nt	cdr3_aa
TRBD1	-	TRBV2	TRBJ2-5	TGTGCCAGCAGCGGCACCGGGACAGAGCAAGAGACCCAGTACTTC	CASSGTGTEQETQYF
-	-	TRBV9	TRBJ2-3	TGTGCCAGCAGCGTAGTGGCAGGTACAGATACGCAGTATTTT	CASSVVAGTDTQYF
TRBD1	-	TRBV4-2	TRBJ1-2	TGTGCCAGCAGCCTACAGACCGGGACAGATTATGGCTACACCTTC	CASSLQTGTDYGYTF
TRBD2	-	TRBV4-3	TRBJ2-3	TGCGCCAGCAGCTCCCCGAGGATAGCGGGGGACGCAGATACGCAGTATTTT	CASSSPRIAGDADTQYF
-	once	TRBV20-1	TRBJ1-1	TGCAGTGCTAGTTGGCAGGGGCTGACTGAAGCTTTCTTT	CSASWQGLTEAFF
-	few	TRBV13	TRBJ1-4	TGTGCCAGTTCCCTTGGCGAAAAACTGTTTTTT	CASSLGEKLFF
-	-	TRBV21-1	TRBJ1-2	TGTGCCAGCATGGCAGGCGGCTACACCTTC	CASMAGGYTF
-	-	TRBV12-5	TRBJ2-1	TGTGCTAGTGGTTTCAGGGATGAGCAGTTCTTC	CASGFRDEQFF
TRBD1	once	TRBV11-3	TRBJ1-1	TGTGCCAGCAGCTTGGGCCCTAGACAGGGAGTGGGGAACACTGAAGCTTTCTTT	CASSLGPRQGVGNTEAFF
TRBD1	once	TRBV10-3	TRBJ1-1	TGTGCCATCAAAGAGACAGGGGCCATGAACACTGAAGCTTTCTTT	CAIKETGAMNTEAFF
TRBD2	-	TRBV5-1	TRBJ2-5	TGCGCCAGCAGCATCACGGGGGGGGAGACCCAGTACTTC	CASSITGGETQYF
-	-	TRBV7-2	TRBJ2-1	TGTGCCAGCAGCTTAGCCAGGGGATCCTACAATGAGCAGTTCTTC	CASSLARGSYNEQFF
TRBD1	-	TRBV27	TRBJ2-5	TGTGCCAGCAGTAACAGGGGGCTTGAGACCCAGTACTTC	CASSNRGLETQYF
TRBD1	-	TRBV6-5	TRBJ2-7	TGTGCCAGCAGCACCTCGGGACAGCCCCGCTACGAGCAGTACTTC	CASSTSGQPRYEQYF
TRBD1	-	TRBV27	TRBJ1-1	TGTGCCAGCAGTTCCAGGGGGCTATGGACTGAAGCTTTCTTT	CASSSRGLWTEAFF
-	-	TRBV5-1	TRBJ2-7	TGCGCCAGCAGCTTGGCTGGGGGCGGGTACGAGCAGTACTTC	CASSLAGGGYEQYF
-	-	TRBV7-2	TRBJ1-4	TGTGCCAGCAGCTTATATGTGGAGGAAAAACTGTTTTTT	CASSLYVEEKLFF
TRBD1	-	TRBV4-3	TRBJ1-2	TGCGCCAGCAGCCAAGCACAGGGGGCGGGTGGCTACACCTTC	CASSQAQGAGGYTF
TRBD1	-	TRBV2	TRBJ1-4	TGTGCCAGCAGTCAAGCGGGACAGCGAATTGGTGAAAAACTGTTTTTT	CASSQAGQRIGEKLFF
TRBD1	-	TRBV9	TRBJ2-5	TGTGCCAGCAGCGTAGCCGGATCACAGGGGCCACAGACCCAGTACTTC	CASSVAGSQGPQTQYF
TRBD2	-	TRBV7-2	TRBJ2-3	TGTGCCAGCAGCTCCCCTCTAGCGGGCAACTCTATTCGCACAGATACGCAGTATTTT	CASSSPLAGNSIRTDTQYF
-	-	TRBV6-5	TRBJ1-5	TGTGCCAGCAGTTACTCGGGATTAGGGCGGGATCAGCCCCAGCATTTT	CASSYSGLGRDQPQHF
-	-	TRBV19	TRBJ2-3	TGTGCCAGTAGTCAACAGGCAGATACGCAGTATTTT	CASSQQADTQYF
-	-	TRBV19	TRBJ2-1	TGTGCCAGTAGTATAGGAGGGCTGACGGGTGAGCAGTTCTTC	CASSIGGLTGEQFF
-	-	TRBV30	TRBJ1-4	TGTGCCTGGAATAGAGGGCTTAATGAAAAACTGTTTTTT	CAWNRGLNEKLFF
TRBD1	once	TRBV30	TRBJ1-2	TGTGCCTGTACCGGGACAGGGGGTTCCCCTTATGGCTACACCTTC	CACTGTGGSPYGYTF
-	-	TRBV6-6	TRBJ1-6	TGTGCCAGCAGTTACGATGGACGAAGCGGTTCACCCCTCCACTTT	CASSYDGRSGSPLHF
-	-	TRBV5-1	TRBJ2-6	TGCGCCAGCAGCTTGACTAATCTGGCTGGGGCCAACGTCCTGACTTTC	CASSLTNLAGANVLTF
TRBD2	-	TRBV6-5	TRBJ2-7	TGTGCCAGCAGAGCCCTAGCGGGAGGCCCCTACGAGCAGTACTTC	CASRALAGGPYEQYF
TRBD1	once	TRBV6-5	TRBJ1-5	TGTGCCAGCAGTTGGACAGGGTCGGACCAGCCCCAGCATTTT	CASSWTGSDQPQHF